This T cell receptor (beta chain) emerged from a study of T cell responses to AZD1222 COVID-19 vaccine. Study-wide points: Breadth and depth of Spike-specific TCRs rose after two AZD1222 doses. In the spike-specific TCR repertoire, nearly half reportedly target unmutated variant regions. Only 6 or 7 people who got AZD1222 tested seropositive at baseline.

This clone was seen just once. Antigen unknown. The repertoire was sequenced with immunoSEQ multiplex PCR; TCRdb's copy has only in-frame clones and lacks some. This table has 100,000 to 120,000 clones, 80% to 95% appearing once. This CDR3 has 15 amino acids. The germline V gene encodes CDR1 MNHEY and CDR2 SMNVEV (reference sequence). V lost 6 bases, J lost 1 base, and 13 bases lay in between. The sample consisted of peripheral blood, taken on day 0 of AZD1222 vaccination. The receptor was derived from an adult in good health. The genes are TRBV27 and TRBJ1-5; D call uncertain. CDR3 sequence: CASRLGGQSNQPQHF. Here the CDR3 DNA reads TGTGCCAGCAGGTTGGGAGGTCAAAGCAATCAGCCCCAGCATTTT.